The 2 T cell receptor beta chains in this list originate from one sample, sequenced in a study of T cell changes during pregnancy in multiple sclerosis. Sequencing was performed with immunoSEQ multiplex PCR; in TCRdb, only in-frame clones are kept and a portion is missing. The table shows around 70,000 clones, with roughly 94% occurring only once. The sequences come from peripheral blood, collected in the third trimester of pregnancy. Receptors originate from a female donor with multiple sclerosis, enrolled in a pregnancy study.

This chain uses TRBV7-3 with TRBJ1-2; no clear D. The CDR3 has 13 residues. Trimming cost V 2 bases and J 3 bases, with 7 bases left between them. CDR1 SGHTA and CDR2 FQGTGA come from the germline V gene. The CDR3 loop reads CASSLDTHYGYTF. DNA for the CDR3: TGTGCCAGCAGCTTAGACACTCACTATGGCTACACCTTC.

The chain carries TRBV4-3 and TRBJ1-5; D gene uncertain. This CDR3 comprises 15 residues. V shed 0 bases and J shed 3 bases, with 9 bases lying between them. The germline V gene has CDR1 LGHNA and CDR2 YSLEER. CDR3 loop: CASSQESRPNQPQHF. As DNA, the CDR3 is TGCGCCAGCAGCCAAGAGTCGCGGCCCAATCAGCCCCAGCATTTT.